This T cell receptor beta chain stems from a study of T-cell memory formation after mild COVID-19. This clonotype was found a few times. TCRdb ran MiXCR on the 5' RACE reads and lists one entry per CDR3 protein. This sample has some 600,000 distinct CDR3 sequences, with around 16% found just once. Material: PBMCs or a T cell subset sorted from them (not recorded which). This TCR was recovered from an adult woman who had mild COVID-19 (a few samples of this study predate the infection). Cell type and time point are not known.

CDR3 nucleotides: TGTGCCAGCAGCCCCGGCTCCTCGGCCCTTTACGAGCAGTACTTC. Amino acid sequence: CASSPGSSALYEQYF. The chain employs TRBV7-2 and TRBJ2-7, with unresolved D. The germline V gene encodes CDR1 SGHTA and CDR2 FQGNSA. The CDR3 has 15 residues. The V gene lost 5 bases and the J gene lost 4 bases, with 18 bases spanning the gap. The variable domain in full, completed from reference TRBV7-2 and TRBJ2-7, reads GAGVSQSPSNKVTEKGKDVELRCDPISGHTALYWYRQSLGQGLEFLIYFQGNSAPDKSGLPSDRFSAERTGGSVSTLTIQRTQQEDSAVYLCASSPGSSALYEQYFGPGTRLTVT.